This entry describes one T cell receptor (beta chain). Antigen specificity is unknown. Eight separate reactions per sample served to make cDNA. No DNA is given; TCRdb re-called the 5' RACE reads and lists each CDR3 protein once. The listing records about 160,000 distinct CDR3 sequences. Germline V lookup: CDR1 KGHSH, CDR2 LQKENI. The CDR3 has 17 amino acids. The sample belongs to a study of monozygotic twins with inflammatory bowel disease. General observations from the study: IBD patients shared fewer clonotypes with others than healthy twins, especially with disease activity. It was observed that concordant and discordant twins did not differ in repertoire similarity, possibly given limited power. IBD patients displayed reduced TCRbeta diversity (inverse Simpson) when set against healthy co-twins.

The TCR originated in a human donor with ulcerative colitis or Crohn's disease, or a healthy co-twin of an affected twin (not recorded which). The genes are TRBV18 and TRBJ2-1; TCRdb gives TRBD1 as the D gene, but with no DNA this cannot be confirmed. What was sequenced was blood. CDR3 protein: CASSPLYTGQISNEQFF.